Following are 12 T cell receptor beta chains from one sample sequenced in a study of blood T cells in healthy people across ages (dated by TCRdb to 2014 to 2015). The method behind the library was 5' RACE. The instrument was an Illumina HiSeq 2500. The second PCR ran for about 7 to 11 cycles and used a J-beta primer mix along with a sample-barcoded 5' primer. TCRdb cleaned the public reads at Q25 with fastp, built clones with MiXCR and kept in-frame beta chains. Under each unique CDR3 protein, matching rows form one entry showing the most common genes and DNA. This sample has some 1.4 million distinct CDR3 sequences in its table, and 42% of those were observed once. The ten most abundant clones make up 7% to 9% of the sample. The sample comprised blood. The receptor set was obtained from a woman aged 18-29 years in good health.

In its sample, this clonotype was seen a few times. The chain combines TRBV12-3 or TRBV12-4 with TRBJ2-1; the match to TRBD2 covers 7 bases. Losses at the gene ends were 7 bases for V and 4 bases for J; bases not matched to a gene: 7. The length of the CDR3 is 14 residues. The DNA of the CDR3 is TGTGCCAGCATCGTGAGCGGGACTTACAATGAGCAGTTCTTC. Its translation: CASIVSGTYNEQFF.

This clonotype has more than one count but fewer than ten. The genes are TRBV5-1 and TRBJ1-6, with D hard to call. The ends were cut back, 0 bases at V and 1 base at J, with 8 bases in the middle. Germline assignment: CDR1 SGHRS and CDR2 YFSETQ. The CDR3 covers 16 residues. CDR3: CASSLGRLSYNSPLHF. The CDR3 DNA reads TGCGCCAGCAGCTTGGGCAGGCTGTCCTATAATTCACCCCTCCACTTT.

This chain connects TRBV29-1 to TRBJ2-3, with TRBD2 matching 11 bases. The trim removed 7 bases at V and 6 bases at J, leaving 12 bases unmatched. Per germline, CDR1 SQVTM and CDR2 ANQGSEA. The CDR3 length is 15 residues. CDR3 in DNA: TGCAGCGCACTCACTAGCGGGAGTTATTCTGATACGCAGTATTTT. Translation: CSALTSGSYSDTQYF.

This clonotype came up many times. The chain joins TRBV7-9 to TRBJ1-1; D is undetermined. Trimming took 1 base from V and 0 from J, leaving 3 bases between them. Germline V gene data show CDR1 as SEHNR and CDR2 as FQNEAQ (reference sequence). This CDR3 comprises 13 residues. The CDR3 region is CASSLDMNTEAFF. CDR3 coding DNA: TGTGCCAGCAGCTTAGACATGAACACTGAAGCTTTCTTT. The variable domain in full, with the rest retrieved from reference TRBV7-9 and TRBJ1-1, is DTGVSQNPRHKITKRGQNVTFRCDPISEHNRLYWYRQTLGQGPEFLTYFQNEAQLEKSRLLSDRFSAERPKGSFSTLEIQRTEQGDSAMYLCASSLDMNTEAFFGQGTRLTVV.

The DNA for the CDR3 is TGTGCCAGCAGCACGACTAGCGGGGGGGCTCAAGAGACCCAGTACTTC. Its translation is CASSTTSGGAQETQYF. The gene calls are TRBV7-2 and TRBJ2-5; the match to TRBD2 covers 14 bases. V shed 5 bases and J 2 bases; nucleotides not matched to a gene: 4. The germline gives CDR1 SGHTA, CDR2 FQGNSA. There are 16 residues in the CDR3.

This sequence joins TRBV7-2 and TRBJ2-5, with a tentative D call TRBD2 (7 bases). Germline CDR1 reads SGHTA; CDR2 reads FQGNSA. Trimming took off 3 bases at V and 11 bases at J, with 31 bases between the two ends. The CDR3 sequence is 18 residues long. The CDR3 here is CASSLRPGLVGGGKQQYF. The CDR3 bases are TGTGCCAGCAGCTTGAGACCTGGACTAGTGGGAGGGGGTAAACAGCAGTACTTC.

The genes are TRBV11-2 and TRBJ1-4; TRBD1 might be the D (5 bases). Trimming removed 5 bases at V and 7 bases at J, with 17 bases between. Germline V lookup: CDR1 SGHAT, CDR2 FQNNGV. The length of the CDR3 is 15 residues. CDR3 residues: CASSLGTYTGEKLFF. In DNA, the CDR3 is TGTGCCAGCAGCCTCGGGACCTACACGGGTGAAAAACTGTTTTTT.

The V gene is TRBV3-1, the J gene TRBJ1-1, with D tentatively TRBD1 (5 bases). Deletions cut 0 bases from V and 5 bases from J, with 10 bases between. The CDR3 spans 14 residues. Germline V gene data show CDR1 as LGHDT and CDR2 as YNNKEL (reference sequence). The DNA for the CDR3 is TGTGCCAGCAGCCAAGATGGGGCATTAACTGAAGCTTTCTTT. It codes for CASSQDGALTEAFF. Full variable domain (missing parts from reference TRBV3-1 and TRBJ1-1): DTAVSQTPKYLVTQMGNDKSIKCEQNLGHDTMYWYKQDSKKFLKIMFSYNNKELIINETVPNRFSPKSPDKAHLNLHINSLELGDSAVYFCASSQDGALTEAFFGQGTRLTVV.

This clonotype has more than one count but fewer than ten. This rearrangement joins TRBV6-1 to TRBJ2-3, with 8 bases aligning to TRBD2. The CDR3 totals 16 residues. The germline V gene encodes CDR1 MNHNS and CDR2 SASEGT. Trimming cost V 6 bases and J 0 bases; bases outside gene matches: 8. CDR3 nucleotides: TGTGCCAGCAGCAAGCGGGGGAGCTCTAGCACAGATACGCAGTATTTT. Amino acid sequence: CASSKRGSSSTDTQYF.

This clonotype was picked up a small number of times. The CDR3 region is CASSLARGQETQYF. Here the CDR3 DNA reads TGTGCCAGCAGCTTAGCCAGGGGCCAAGAGACCCAGTACTTC. The chain recombines TRBV11-2 with TRBJ2-5; TRBD1 might be the D (6 bases). CDR3 length equals 14 residues. Deletions cut 1 base from V and 1 base from J, with 7 bases between. Germline values: CDR1 SGHAT, CDR2 FQNNGV.

The CDR3 sequence: CATSDPRTGGGTDTQYF. CDR3 sequence (DNA): TGTGCCACCAGTGATCCTCGGACGGGAGGGGGCACAGATACGCAGTATTTT. The chain joins TRBV24-1 to TRBJ2-3; TRBD2 matches 8 bases. The CDR3 is 17 residues long. Germline CDR1 is KGHDR and CDR2 is SFDVKD. V trimming: 3 bases; J trimming: 1 base; junction bases outside the gene matches: 8.

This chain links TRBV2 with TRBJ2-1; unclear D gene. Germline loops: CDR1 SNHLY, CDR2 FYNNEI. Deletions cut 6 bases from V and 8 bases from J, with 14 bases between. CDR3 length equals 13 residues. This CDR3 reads CASSDTPVDEQFF. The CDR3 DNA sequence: TGTGCCAGCAGCGACACTCCTGTCGATGAGCAGTTCTTC. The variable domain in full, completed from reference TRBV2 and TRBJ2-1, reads EPEVTQTPSHQVTQMGQEVILRCVPISNHLYFYWYRQILGQKVEFLVSFYNNEISEKSEIFDDQFSVERPDGSNFTLKIRSTKLEDSAMYFCASSDTPVDEQFFGPGTRLTVL.